This T cell receptor (beta chain) originates from a study of T-cell memory formation after mild COVID-19. This clonotype came up many times. Using its own MiXCR run on the 5' RACE reads, TCRdb lists one record per CDR3 protein. The sample includes 550,000 to 600,000 distinct CDR3 sequences, 15% to 20% of them seen just once. V shed 0 bases and J 3 bases; nucleotides not matched to a gene: 1. The CDR3 runs to 17 residues. CDR1 LGHNA and CDR2 YNFKEQ come from the germline V gene. Source material: PBMCs or a T cell subset sorted from them (not recorded which). The origin of this receptor is an adult woman who had mild COVID-19 (a few samples of this study predate the infection). Cell type and time point are not known. This chain links TRBV4-2 with TRBJ2-1; 14 nucleotides agree with TRBD2. The CDR3 reads CASSQEGTSGGYNEQFF. CDR3 nucleotide sequence: TGTGCCAGCAGCCAAGAGGGGACTAGCGGGGGCTACAATGAGCAGTTCTTC.